The T cell receptor (beta chain) described here comes from a study of beta chain features in type 1 diabetes. As every portion of the isolated RNA was reverse transcribed, the sequencing read expressed TCRB transcripts. TCRdb's copy holds only in-frame clones and misses some; the assay was immunoSEQ multiplex PCR. There are 130,000 to 150,000 clones in the sample; roughly 7.2% occur only once, and around 1.5% lies in the top ten. Germline assignment: CDR1 SGHTA and CDR2 FQGNSA. This CDR3 has 15 residues. V was pared by 4 bases and J by 5 bases, with 17 bases between. Ten or more counts support this clone. As yet, its antigen is unknown. Per donor, one heparinised blood draw averaged roughly 110 mL. Study observations and caveats: Shorter TCRB CDR3s, moderately but significantly so, were found in Type 1 diabetes patients in all four CD4+ subsets.

The V call is TRBV7-2, the J call TRBJ2-5; D is possibly TRBD1 (6 bases). This TCR came from a woman aged 25-40 years in good health. The source material was central memory CD4+ T cells from blood. As DNA, the CDR3 is TGTGCCAGCAGCTCGAGCCGGTCAGGGGCGGAGACCCAGTACTTC. This encodes CASSSSRSGAETQYF. The full variable domain, in which reference TRBV7-2 and TRBJ2-5 provide the parts outside the CDR3, is GAGVSQSPSNKVTEKGKDVELRCDPISGHTALYWYRQSLGQGLEFLIYFQGNSAPDKSGLPSDRFSAERTGGSVSTLTIQRTQQEDSAVYLCASSSSRSGAETQYFGPGTRLLVL.